The clone carrying this TCR beta chain turned up a few times. Its cognate antigen is unknown. This CDR3 comprises 13 residues. Germline V CDR1 and CDR2: SEHNR, FQNEAQ (reference sequence). The V gene end was trimmed by 4 bases and the J gene end by 7 bases; junction bases not matched to a gene: 2. Each CDR3 protein is one row after TCRdb ran MiXCR on the reads. Of 750,000 to 900,000 distinct CDR3 sequences in the sample, 25% to 30% were seen once. The sample originates from a study of T cell repertoires in cytomegalovirus infection. The receptor was derived from a human donor in good health (CMV status not recorded). Some clones in this sample may be carry-over from other donors' samples. The source was cultured CD8+ T cells from PBMCs, collected from culture after CMV antigen stimulation. This chain joins TRBV7-9 and TRBJ2-1; 9 nucleotides line up with TRBD1. In DNA form, the CDR3 reads TGTGCCAGCAGCTCACAGGGGGCAAATGAGCAGTTCTTC. It codes for CASSSQGANEQFF.